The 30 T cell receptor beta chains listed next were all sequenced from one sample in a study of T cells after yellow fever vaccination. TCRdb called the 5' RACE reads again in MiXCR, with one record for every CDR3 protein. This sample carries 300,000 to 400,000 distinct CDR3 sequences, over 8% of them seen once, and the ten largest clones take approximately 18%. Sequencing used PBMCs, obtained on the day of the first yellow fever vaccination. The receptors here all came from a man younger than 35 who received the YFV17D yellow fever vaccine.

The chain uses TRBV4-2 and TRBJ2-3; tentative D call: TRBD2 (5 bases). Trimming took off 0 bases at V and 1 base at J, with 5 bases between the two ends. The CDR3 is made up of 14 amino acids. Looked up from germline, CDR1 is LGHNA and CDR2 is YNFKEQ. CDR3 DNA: TGTGCCAGCAGCCAAGAGAGGGGCACAGATACGCAGTATTTT. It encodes CASSQERGTDTQYF.

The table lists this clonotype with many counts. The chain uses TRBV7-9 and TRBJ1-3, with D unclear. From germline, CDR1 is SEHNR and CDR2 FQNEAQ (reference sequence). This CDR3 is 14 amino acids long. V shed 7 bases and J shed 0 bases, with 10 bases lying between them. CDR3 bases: TGTGCCAGCACCCCCGACTACTCTGGAAACACCATATATTTT. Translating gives CASTPDYSGNTIYF.

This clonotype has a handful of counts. The CDR3 sequence is CASSGTGGSYGYTF. The CDR3 bases are TGTGCCAGTAGCGGGACAGGGGGCTCCTATGGCTACACCTTC. This rearrangement joins TRBV19 to TRBJ1-2; 12 bases map to TRBD1. The V gene's germline CDR1 is LNHDA and CDR2 SQIVND (reference sequence). The CDR3 has 14 residues. V dropped 6 bases and J dropped 4; count of bases not matched to a gene: 3.

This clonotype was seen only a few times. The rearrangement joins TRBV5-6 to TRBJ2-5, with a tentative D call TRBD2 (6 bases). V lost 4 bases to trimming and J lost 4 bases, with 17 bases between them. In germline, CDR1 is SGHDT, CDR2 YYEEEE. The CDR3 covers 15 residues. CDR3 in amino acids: CASSRRSLGGETQYF. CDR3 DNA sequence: TGTGCCAGCAGCCGAAGATCGTTGGGAGGAGAGACCCAGTACTTC.

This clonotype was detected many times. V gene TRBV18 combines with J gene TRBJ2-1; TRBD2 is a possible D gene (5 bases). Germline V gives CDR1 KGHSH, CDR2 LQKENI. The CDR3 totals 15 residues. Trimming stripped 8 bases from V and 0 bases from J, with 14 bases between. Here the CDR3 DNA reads TGTGCCAGCGGACTTCGCGATCTCTCCTACAATGAGCAGTTCTTC. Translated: CASGLRDLSYNEQFF.

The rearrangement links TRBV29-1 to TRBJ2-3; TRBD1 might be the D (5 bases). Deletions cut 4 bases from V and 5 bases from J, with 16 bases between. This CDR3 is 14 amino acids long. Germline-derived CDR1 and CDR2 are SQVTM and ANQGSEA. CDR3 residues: CSVALGAFEDTQYF. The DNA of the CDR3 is TGCAGCGTTGCTTTAGGGGCGTTTGAAGATACGCAGTATTTT.

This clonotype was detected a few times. The DNA of the CDR3 is TGTGCCAGCAGTTTTTGGGGGGGTAGCGGGGAGTCAGATACGCAGTATTTT. Amino acids: CASSFWGGSGESDTQYF. The chain couples TRBV27 to TRBJ2-3; TRBD2 matches at 8 bases. Losses at the gene ends were 3 bases for V and 4 bases for J; bases not matched to a gene: 12. Looked up from germline, CDR1 is MNHEY and CDR2 is SMNVEV (reference sequence). This CDR3 spans 17 amino acids.

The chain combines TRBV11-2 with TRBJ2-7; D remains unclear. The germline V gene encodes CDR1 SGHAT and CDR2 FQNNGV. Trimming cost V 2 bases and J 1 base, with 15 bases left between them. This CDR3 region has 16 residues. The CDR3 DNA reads TGTGCCAGCAGCTTAAAGCTAGATCCTAATTCCTACGAGCAGTACTTC. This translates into CASSLKLDPNSYEQYF.

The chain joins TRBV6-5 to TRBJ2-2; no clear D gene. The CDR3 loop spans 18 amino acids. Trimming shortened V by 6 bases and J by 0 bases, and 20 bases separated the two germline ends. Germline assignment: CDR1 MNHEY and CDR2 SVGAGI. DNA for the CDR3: TGTGCCAGCAGATACGGTACGACTCCGACTGCGAACACCGGGGAGCTGTTTTTT. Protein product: CASRYGTTPTANTGELFF.

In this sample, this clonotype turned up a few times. CDR3 sequence (DNA): TGTGCCAGCAGCCAAGCCGGGATTGCAACTAATGAAAAACTGTTTTTT. Its translation is CASSQAGIATNEKLFF. V usage is TRBV3-1 and J usage is TRBJ1-4; D gene uncertain. This CDR3 has 16 amino acids. CDR1 and CDR2 from the germline V gene are LGHDT and YNNKEL (reference sequence). V was clipped by 1 base and J by 0 bases, with 9 bases between them.

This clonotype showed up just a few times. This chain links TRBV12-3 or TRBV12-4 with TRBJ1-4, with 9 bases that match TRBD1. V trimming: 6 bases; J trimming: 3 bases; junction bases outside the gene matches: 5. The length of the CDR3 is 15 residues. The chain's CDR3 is CASRGQGVPNEKLFF. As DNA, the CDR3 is TGTGCCAGCAGGGGACAGGGTGTCCCTAATGAAAAACTGTTTTTT.

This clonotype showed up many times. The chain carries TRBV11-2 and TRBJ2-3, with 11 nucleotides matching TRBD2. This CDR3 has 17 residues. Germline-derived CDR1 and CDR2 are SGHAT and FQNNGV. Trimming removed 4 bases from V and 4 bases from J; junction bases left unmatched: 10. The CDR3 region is CASSSPGLAGGPDTQYF. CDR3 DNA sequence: TGTGCCAGCAGCTCCCCGGGCCTAGCGGGGGGCCCAGATACGCAGTATTTT.

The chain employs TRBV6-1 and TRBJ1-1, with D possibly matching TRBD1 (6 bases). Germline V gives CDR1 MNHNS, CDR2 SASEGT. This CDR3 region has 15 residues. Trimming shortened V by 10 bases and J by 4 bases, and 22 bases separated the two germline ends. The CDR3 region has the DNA TGTGCCACGAAATCCCCGTACAGGGCCCGCACTGAAGCTTTCTTT. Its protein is CATKSPYRARTEAFF.

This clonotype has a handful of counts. As DNA, the CDR3 is TGCGCCAGCAGCTTGGCCGCGACGGCCTCCTACGAGCAGTACTTC. It yields the protein CASSLAATASYEQYF. This sequence joins TRBV5-1 and TRBJ2-7; D gene ambiguous. The germline CDR1 and CDR2 sequences are SGHRS and YFSETQ. This CDR3 region has 15 residues. Trimming stripped 0 bases from V and 0 bases from J, with 10 bases between.

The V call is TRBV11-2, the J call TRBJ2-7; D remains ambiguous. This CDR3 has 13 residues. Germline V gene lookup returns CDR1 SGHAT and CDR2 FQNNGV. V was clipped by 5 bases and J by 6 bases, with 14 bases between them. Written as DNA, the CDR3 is TGTGCCAGCAGCCCCAGATCCTGGTTCGAGCAGTACTTC. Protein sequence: CASSPRSWFEQYF.

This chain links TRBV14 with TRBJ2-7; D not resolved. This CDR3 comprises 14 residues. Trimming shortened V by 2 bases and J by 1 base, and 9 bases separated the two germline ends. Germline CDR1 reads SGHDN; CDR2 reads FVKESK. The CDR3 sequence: CASSQNVRSYEQYF. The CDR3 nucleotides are TGTGCCAGCAGCCAAAACGTCAGGTCCTACGAGCAGTACTTC.

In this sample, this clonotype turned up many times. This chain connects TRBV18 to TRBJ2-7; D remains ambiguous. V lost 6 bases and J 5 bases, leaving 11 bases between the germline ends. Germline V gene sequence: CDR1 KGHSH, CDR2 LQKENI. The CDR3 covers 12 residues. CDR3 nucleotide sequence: TGTGCCAGCTCGCCCGGACGGGACGAGCAGTACGTC. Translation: CASSPGRDEQYV.

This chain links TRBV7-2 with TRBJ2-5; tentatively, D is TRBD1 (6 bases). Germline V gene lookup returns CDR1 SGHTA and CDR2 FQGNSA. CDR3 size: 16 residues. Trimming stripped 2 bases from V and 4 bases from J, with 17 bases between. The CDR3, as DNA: TGTGCCAGCAGCTTATGGTCAGGGGATCCAGTAGAGACCCAGTACTTC. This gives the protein CASSLWSGDPVETQYF.

The CDR3 nucleotides read TGTGCCAGCAGCTTTCGAGACAGGGCTAGGACCTATGGCTACACCTTC. This sequence encodes CASSFRDRARTYGYTF. The chain is built from TRBV7-2 and TRBJ1-2; 7 nucleotides align to TRBD1. Per the germline V gene, CDR1 is SGHTA and CDR2 is FQGNSA. The V segment lost 3 bases and the J segment 4 bases; nucleotides outside the gene matches: 11. The CDR3 consists of 16 residues.

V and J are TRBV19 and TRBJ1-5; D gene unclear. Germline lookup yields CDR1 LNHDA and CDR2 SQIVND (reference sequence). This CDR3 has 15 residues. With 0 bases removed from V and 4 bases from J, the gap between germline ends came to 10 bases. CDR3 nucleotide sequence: TGTGCCAGTAGTATAGAAGAAGAAAGAAATCAGCCCCAGCATTTT. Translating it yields CASSIEEERNQPQHF.

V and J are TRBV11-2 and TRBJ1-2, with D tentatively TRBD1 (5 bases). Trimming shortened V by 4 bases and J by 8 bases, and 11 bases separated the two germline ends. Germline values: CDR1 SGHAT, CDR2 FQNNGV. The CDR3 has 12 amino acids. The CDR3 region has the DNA TGTGCCAGCAGCTCTCAGGGACCCGGCTACACCTTC. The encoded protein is CASSSQGPGYTF.

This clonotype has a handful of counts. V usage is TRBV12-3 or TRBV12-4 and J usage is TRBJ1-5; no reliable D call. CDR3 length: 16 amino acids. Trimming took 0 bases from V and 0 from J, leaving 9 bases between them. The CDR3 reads CASSLAGPASNQPQHF. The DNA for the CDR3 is TGTGCCAGCAGTTTAGCAGGTCCTGCTAGCAATCAGCCCCAGCATTTT.

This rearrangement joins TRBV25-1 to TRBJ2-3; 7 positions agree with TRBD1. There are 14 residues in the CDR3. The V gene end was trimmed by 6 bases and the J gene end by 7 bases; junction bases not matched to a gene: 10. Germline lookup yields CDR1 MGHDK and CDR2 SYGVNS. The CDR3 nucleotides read TGTGCCAGCAGGGGGACAGAGAGAGGTTATACGCAGTATTTT. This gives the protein CASRGTERGYTQYF.

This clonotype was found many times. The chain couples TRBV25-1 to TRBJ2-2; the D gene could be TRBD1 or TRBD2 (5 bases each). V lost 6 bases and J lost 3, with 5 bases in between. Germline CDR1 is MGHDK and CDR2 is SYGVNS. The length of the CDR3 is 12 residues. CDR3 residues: CASRGDTGELFF. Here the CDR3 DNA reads TGTGCCAGCAGGGGGGACACCGGGGAGCTGTTTTTT.

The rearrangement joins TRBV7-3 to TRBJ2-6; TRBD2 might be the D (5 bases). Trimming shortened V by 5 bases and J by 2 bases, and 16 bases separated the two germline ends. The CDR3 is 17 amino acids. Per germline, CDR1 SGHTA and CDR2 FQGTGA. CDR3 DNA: TGTGCCAGCAGCGTGAACGGCGCGGGCACTGGGGCCAACGTCCTGACTTTC. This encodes CASSVNGAGTGANVLTF.

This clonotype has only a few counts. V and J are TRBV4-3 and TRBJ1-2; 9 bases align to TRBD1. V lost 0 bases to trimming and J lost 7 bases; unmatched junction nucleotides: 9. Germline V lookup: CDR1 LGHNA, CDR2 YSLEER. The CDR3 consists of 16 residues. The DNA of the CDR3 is TGCGCCAGCAGCCAAGATCGGAGACAGGGGGTATTTGGCTACACCTTC. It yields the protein CASSQDRRQGVFGYTF.

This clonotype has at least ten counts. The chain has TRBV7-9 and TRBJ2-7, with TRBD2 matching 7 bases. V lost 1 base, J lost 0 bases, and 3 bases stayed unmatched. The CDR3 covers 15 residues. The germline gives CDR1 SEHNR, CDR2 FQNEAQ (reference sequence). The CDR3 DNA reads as TGTGCCAGCAGCTTAGGCGGCGGGAGCTCCTACGAGCAGTACGTC. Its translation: CASSLGGGSSYEQYV.

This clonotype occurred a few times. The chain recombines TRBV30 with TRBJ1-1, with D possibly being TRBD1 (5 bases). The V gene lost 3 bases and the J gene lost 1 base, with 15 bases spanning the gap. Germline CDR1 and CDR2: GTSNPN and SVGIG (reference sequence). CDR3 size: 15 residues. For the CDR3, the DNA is TGTGCCTGGAGCGACCCGACAGCCGGGAACACTGAAGCTTTCTTT. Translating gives CAWSDPTAGNTEAFF.

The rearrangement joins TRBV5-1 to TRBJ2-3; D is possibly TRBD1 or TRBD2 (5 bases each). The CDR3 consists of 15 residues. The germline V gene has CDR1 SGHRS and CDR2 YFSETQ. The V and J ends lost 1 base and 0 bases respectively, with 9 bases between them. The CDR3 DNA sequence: TGCGCCAGCAGCTTGTACGGGGCTAGCACAGATACGCAGTATTTT. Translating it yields CASSLYGASTDTQYF.

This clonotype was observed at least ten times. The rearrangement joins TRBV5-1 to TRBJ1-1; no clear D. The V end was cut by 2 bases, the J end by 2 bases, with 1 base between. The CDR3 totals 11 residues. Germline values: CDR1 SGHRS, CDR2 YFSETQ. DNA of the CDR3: TGCGCCAGCAGCTTTAACACTGAAGCTTTCTTT. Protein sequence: CASSFNTEAFF.